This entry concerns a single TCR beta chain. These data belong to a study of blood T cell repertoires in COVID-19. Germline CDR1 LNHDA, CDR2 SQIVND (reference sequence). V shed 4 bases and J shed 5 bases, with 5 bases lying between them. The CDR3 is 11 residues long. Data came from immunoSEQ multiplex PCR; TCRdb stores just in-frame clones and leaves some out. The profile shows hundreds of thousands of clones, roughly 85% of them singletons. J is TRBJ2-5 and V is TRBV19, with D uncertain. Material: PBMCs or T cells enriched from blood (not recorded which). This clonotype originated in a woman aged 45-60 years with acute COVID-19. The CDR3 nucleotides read TGTGCCAGTAGTACTGGCGAGACCCAGTACTTC. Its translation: CASSTGETQYF.